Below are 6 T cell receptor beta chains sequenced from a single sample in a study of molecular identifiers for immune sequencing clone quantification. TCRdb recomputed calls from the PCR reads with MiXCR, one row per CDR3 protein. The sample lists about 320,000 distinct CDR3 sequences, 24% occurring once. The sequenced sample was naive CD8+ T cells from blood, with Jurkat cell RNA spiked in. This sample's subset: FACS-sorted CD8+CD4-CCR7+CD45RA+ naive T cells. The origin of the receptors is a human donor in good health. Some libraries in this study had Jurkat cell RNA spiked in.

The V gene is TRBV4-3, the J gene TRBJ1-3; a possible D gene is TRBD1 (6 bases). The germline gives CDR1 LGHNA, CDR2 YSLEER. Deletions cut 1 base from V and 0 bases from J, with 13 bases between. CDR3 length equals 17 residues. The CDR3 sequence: CASSQGRADSSGNTIYF. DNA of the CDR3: TGCGCCAGCAGCCAAGGTAGGGCGGACAGCTCTGGAAACACCATATATTTT.

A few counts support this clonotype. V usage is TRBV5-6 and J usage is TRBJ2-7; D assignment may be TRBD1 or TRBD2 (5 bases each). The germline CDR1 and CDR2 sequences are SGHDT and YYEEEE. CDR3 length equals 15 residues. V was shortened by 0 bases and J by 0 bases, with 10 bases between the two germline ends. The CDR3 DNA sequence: TGTGCCAGCAGCTTGGGGGACCCGACCTCCTACGAGCAGTACTTC. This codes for CASSLGDPTSYEQYF.

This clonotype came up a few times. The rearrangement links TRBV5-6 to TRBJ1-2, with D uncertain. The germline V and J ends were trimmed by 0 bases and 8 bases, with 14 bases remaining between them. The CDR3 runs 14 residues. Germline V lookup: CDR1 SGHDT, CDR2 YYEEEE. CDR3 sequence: CASSLEASGEGYTF. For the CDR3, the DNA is TGTGCCAGCAGCTTGGAGGCGTCTGGGGAAGGCTACACCTTC.

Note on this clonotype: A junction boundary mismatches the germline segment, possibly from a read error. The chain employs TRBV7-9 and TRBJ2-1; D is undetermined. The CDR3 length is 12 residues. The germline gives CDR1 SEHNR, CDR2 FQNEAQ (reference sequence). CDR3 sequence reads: CASSIRSPEQLF. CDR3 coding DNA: TGTGCCAGCAGCATCCGTTCTCCTGAGCAGCTCTTC.

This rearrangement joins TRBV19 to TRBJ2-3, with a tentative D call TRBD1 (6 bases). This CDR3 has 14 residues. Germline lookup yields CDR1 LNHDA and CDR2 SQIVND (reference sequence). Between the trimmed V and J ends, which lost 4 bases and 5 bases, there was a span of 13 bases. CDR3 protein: CASSTTGLGDTQYF. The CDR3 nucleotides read TGTGCCAGTAGTACGACAGGCCTAGGAGATACGCAGTATTTT.

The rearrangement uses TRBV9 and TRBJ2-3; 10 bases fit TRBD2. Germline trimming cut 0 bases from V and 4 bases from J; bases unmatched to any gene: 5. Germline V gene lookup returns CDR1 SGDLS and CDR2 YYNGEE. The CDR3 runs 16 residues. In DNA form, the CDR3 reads TGTGCCAGCAGCGTAGTAGCGGGAGGAATGGCAGATACGCAGTATTTT. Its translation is CASSVVAGGMADTQYF. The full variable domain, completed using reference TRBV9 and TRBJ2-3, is DSGVTQTPKHLITATGQRVTLRCSPRSGDLSVYWYQQSLDQGLQFLIQYYNGEERAKGNILERFSAQQFPDLHSELNLSSLELGDSALYFCASSVVAGGMADTQYFGPGTRLTVL.